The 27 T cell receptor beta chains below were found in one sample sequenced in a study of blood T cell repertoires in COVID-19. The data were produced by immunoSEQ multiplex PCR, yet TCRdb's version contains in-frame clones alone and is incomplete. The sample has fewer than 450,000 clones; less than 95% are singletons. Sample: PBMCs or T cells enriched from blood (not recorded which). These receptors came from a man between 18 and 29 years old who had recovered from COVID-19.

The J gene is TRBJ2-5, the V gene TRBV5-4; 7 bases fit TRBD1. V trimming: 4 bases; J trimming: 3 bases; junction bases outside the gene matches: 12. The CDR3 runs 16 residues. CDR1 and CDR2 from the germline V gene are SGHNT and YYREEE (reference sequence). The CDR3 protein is CASSRRTAGTEETQYF. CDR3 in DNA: TGTGCCAGCAGCCGGAGAACGGCCGGGACAGAAGAGACCCAGTACTTC.

CDR3 residues: CASSPGQTAGQYF. In nucleotides, the CDR3 is TGTGCCAGCAGCCCCGGACAGACCGCTGGGCAGTACTTC. V and J are TRBV12-3 or TRBV12-4 and TRBJ2-7; D perhaps matches TRBD1 (6 bases). Trimming removed 6 bases at V and 9 bases at J, with 18 bases between. The CDR3 consists of 13 residues.

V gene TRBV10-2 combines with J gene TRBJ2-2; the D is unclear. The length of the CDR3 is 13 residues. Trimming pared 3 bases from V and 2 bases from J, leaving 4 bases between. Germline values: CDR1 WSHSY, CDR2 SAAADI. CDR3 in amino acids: CASSDLNTGELFF. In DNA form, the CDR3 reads TGCGCCAGCAGTGACTTAAACACCGGGGAGCTGTTTTTT.

The CDR3 nucleotides are TGTGCCAGCAGCCGTGACTTAGATACGCAGTATTTT. Amino acids: CASSRDLDTQYF. The chain couples TRBV11-2 to TRBJ2-3; D gene unclear. The V and J ends lost 5 bases and 5 bases respectively, with 8 bases between them. CDR3 size: 12 residues. The V gene's germline CDR1 is SGHAT and CDR2 FQNNGV.

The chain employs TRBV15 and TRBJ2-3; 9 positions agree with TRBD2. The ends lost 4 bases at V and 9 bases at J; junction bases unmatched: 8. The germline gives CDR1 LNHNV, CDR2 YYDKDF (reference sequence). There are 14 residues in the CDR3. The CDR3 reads CATSIAGVGPTQYF. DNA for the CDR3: TGTGCCACCAGCATAGCGGGGGTGGGACCAACGCAGTATTTT. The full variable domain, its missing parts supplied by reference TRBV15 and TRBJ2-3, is DAMVIQNPRYQVTQFGKPVTLSCSQTLNHNVMYWYQQKSSQAPKLLFHYYDKDFNNEADTPDNFQSRRPNTSFCFLDIRSPGLGDTAMYLCATSIAGVGPTQYFGPGTRLTVL.

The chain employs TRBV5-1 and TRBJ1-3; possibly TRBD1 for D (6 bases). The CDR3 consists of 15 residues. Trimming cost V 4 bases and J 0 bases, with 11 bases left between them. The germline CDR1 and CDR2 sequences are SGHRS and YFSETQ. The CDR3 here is CASSHEGGSGNTIYF. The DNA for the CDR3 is TGCGCCAGCAGCCACGAAGGGGGCTCTGGAAACACCATATATTTT.

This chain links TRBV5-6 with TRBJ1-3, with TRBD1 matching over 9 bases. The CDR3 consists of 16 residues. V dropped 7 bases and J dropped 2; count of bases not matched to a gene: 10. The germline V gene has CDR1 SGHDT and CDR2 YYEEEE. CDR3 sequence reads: CASAHKGTGTGNTIYF. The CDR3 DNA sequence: TGTGCCAGCGCTCACAAAGGGACAGGGACTGGAAACACCATATATTTT.

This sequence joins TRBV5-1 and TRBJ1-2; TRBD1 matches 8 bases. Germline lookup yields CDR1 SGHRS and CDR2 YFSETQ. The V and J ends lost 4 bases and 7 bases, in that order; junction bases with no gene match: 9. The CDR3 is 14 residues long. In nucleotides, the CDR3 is TGCGCCAGCAGCACGACAGGGGACAATGGTGGCTACACCTTC. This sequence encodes CASSTTGDNGGYTF.

Here the CDR3 DNA reads TGTGCCAGCAGTGAATTTTGGACAGGGCTCTCCGTTGGGGAGACCCAGTACTTC. Protein product: CASSEFWTGLSVGETQYF. J is TRBJ2-5 and V is TRBV6-1, with 8 bases lining up with TRBD1. The CDR3 spans 18 residues. Trimming took 2 bases from V and 5 from J; bases not matched to a gene: 16. Germline CDR1 MNHNS, CDR2 SASEGT.

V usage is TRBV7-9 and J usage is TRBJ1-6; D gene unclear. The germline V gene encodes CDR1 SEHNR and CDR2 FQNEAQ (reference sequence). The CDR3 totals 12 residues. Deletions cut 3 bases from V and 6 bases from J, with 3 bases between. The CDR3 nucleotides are TGTGCCAGCAGCTTCATTAATTCACCCCTCCACTTT. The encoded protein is CASSFINSPLHF.

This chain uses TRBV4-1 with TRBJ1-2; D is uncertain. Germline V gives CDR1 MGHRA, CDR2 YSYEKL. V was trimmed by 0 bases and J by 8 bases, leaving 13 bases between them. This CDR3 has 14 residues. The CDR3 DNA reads TGCGCCAGCAGCCAAGACGAGTCGCCAGCGGGCTACACCTTC. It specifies CASSQDESPAGYTF.

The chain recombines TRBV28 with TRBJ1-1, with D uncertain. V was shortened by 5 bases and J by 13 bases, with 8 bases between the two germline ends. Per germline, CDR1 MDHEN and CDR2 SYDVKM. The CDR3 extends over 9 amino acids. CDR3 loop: CASSVIVFF. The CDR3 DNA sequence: TGTGCCAGCAGTGTAATAGTTTTCTTT.

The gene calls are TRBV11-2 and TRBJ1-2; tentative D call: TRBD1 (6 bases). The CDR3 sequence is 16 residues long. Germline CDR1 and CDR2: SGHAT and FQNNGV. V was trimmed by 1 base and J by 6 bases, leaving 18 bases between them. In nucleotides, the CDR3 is TGTGCCAGCAGCTTAGTGGTGGGCAGGGGAGGGGATGGCTACACCTTC. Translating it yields CASSLVVGRGGDGYTF.

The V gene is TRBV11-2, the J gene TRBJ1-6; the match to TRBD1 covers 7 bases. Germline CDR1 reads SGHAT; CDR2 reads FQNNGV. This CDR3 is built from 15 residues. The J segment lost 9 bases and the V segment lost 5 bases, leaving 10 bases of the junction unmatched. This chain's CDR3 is CASSPLDRVSSPLHF. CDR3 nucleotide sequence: TGTGCCAGCAGCCCGCTTGACAGGGTTTCTTCACCCCTCCACTTT.

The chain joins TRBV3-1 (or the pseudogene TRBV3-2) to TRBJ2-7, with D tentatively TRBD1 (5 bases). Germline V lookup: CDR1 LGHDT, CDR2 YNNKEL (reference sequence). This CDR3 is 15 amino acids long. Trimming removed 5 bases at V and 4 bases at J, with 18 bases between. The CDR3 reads CASSWMTEPSYEQYF. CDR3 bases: TGTGCCAGCAGCTGGATGACAGAACCCAGTTACGAGCAGTACTTC.

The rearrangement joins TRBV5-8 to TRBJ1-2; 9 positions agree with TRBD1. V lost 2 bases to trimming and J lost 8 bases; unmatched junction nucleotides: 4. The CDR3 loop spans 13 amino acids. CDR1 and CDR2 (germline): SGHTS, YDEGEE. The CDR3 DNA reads TGTGCCAGCAGCTTTCGACAGGGGGAAGGCTACACCTTC. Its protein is CASSFRQGEGYTF.

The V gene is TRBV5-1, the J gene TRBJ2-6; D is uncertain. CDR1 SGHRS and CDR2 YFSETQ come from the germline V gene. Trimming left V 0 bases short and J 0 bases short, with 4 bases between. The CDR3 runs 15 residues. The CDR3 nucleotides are TGCGCCAGCAGCTTGGTTCTCTCTGGGGCCAACGTCCTGACTTTC. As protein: CASSLVLSGANVLTF.

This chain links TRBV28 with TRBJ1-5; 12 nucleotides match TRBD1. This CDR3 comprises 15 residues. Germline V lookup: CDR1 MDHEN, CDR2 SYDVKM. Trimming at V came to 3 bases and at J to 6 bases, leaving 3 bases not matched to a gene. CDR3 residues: CASSFRDRGLQPQHF. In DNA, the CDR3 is TGTGCCAGCAGTTTTAGGGACAGGGGGCTTCAGCCCCAGCATTTT.

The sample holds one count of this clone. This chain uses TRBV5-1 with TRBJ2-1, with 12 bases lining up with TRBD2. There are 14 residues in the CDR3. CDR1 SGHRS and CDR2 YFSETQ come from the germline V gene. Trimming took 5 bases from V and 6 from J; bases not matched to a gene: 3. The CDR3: CASRGLAGLNEQFF. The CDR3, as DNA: TGCGCCAGCAGGGGACTAGCGGGCCTCAATGAGCAGTTCTTC.

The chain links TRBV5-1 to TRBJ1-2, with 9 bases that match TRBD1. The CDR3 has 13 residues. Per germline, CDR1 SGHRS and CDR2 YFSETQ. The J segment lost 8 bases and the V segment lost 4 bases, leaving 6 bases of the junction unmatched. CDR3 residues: CASSPGQGEGYTF. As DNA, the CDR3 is TGCGCCAGCAGCCCGGGACAGGGTGAAGGCTACACCTTC.

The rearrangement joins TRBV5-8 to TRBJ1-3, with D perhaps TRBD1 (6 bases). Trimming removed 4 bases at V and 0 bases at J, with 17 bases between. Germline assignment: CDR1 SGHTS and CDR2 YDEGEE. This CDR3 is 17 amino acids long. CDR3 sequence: CASSRRTGQDSGNTIYF. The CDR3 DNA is TGTGCCAGCAGCCGTCGTACGGGACAAGACTCTGGAAACACCATATATTTT.

CDR3 loop: CAISGRLAGGYNEQFF. The CDR3 bases are TGTGCCATCAGTGGACGACTAGCGGGAGGGTACAATGAGCAGTTCTTC. The chain employs TRBV10-3 and TRBJ2-1, with 14 bases identical to TRBD2. This CDR3 contains 16 residues. The junction had 3 bases not matched to a gene; V was cut back by 4 bases and J by 4 bases. Germline-derived CDR1 and CDR2 are ENHRY and SYGVKD.

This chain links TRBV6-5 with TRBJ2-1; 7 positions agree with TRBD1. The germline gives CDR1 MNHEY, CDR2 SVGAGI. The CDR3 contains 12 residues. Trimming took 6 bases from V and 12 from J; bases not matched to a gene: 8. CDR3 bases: TGTGCCAGCAGCTACCAGACAGGGCCGCAGTTCTTC. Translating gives CASSYQTGPQFF.

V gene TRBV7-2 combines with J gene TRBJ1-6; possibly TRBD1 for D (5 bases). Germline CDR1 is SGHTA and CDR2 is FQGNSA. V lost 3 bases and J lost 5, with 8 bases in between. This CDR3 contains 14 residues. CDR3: CASSLGRDNSPLHF. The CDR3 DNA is TGTGCCAGCAGCTTGGGCAGGGATAATTCACCCCTCCACTTT.

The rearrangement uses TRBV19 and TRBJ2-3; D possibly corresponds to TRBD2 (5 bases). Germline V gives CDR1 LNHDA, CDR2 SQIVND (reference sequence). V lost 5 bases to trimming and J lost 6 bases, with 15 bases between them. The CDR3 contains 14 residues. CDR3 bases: TGTGCCAGTAGTTCCGGTAGCGCCAGGGATACGCAGTATTTT. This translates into CASSSGSARDTQYF. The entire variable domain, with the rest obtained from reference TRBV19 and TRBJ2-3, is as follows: DGGITQSPKYLFRKEGQNVTLSCEQNLNHDAMYWYRQDPGQGLRLIYYSQIVNDFQKGDIAEGYSVSREKKESFPLTVTSAQKNPTAFYLCASSSGSARDTQYFGPGTRLTVL.

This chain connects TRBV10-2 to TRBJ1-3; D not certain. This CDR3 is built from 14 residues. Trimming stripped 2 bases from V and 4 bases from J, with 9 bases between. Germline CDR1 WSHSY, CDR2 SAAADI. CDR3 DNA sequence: TGCGCCAGCAGTGAGGAGGGTTCGGGAAACACCATATATTTT. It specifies CASSEEGSGNTIYF.

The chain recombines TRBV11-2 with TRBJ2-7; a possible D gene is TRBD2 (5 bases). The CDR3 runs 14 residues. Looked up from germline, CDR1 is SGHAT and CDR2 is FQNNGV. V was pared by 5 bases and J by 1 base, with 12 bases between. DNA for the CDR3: TGTGCCAGCAGCAACGGACTGCTTTCCTACGAGCAGTACTTC. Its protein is CASSNGLLSYEQYF.